A selection of T cell receptor beta chains follows, all from one sample in a study of cytomegalovirus exposure and HLA in healthy donors. This table comes from immunoSEQ multiplex PCR, and its TCRdb copy is limited to in-frame clones, with some not included. Among about 130,000 clones listed, 70% to 80% were seen once. The sequencing input was PBMCs. The origin of the receptors is a woman between 45 and 60 years old in good health and CMV-seronegative. The CDR3 runs from the conserved cysteine through the conserved F or W. A D gene is named only where the DNA matches it firmly. Clone size is not always given. Where it is, it says once, few, many or a class for expanded clones.

>TRBJ2-1|TRBD2|TRBV4-1|NA
CASSQGASGSYNEQFF
TGCGCCAGCAGCCAAGGAGCTAGCGGCTCCTACAATGAGCAGTTCTTC
>TRBJ2-3|TRBD2|TRBV30|NA
CAWSRGLATLRGPDTQYF
TGTGCCTGGAGTAGGGGACTAGCGACCCTCCGAGGCCCAGATACGCAGTATTTT
>TRBJ1-2|TRBD1|TRBV9|once
CASSPAHTRGNYGYTF
TGTGCCAGCAGCCCAGCCCACACCAGGGGGAACTATGGCTACACCTTC
>TRBJ2-5|NA|TRBV27|NA
CASSLGMTGSIQETQYF
TGTGCCAGCAGTTTGGGAATGACAGGATCAATTCAAGAGACCCAGTACTTC
>TRBJ1-1|NA|TRBV19|NA
CASRIRGERTEAFF
TGTGCCAGTAGAATCAGGGGAGAGAGGACTGAAGCTTTCTTT
>TRBJ1-1|TRBD1|TRBV29-1|NA
CSALTGVVNTEAFF
TGCAGCGCCCTGACAGGGGTTGTGAACACTGAAGCTTTCTTT
>TRBJ2-1|NA|TRBV30|NA
CAWSPGLNEQFF
TGTGCCTGGAGTCCAGGGTTAAATGAGCAGTTCTTC
>TRBJ1-5|NA|TRBV28|NA
CASSTTVNQPQHF
TGTGCCAGCAGCACGACAGTCAATCAGCCCCAGCATTTT
>TRBJ1-5|TRBD1|TRBV4-1|once
CASSQERYRGSQPQHF
TGCGCCAGCAGCCAAGAACGATACAGGGGGAGTCAGCCCCAGCATTTT
>TRBJ1-5|TRBD1|TRBV7-9|NA
CASSASGTGLRQPQHF
TGTGCCAGCAGCGCGTCCGGGACAGGGCTGCGGCAGCCCCAGCATTTT
>TRBJ2-7|NA|TRBV5-6|NA
CASSYTGTYEQYF
TGTGCCAGCAGCTATACGGGAACCTACGAGCAGTACTTC
>TRBJ2-4|TRBD1|TRBV2|NA
CASSEWSGTGKNIQYF
TGTGCCAGCAGTGAATGGTCCGGGACAGGCAAAAACATTCAGTACTTC
>TRBJ2-3|NA|TRBV11-3|NA
CASSPSGGAGTDTQYF
TGTGCCAGCAGCCCGTCGGGGGGCGCTGGCACAGATACGCAGTATTTT
>TRBJ1-5|NA|TRBV6-5|NA
CASTPPGGGPQHF
TGTGCCAGCACCCCCCCCGGGGGTGGGCCCCAGCATTTT
>TRBJ2-7|TRBD1|TRBV28|NA
CASSQRDRVASYEQYF
TGTGCCAGCAGTCAGCGGGACAGGGTGGCGTCCTACGAGCAGTACTTC
>TRBJ1-2|TRBD1|TRBV5-4|few
CASSLDDRGAGYTF
TGTGCCAGCAGCTTGGATGACAGGGGGGCGGGCTACACCTTC
>TRBJ2-7|TRBD2|TRBV10-3|few
CAINQREGLDYEQYF
TGTGCCATCAACCAGCGGGAGGGCCTAGACTACGAGCAGTACTTC
>TRBJ1-2|NA|TRBV10-3|NA
CAISESSLRTLGGYTF
TGTGCCATCAGTGAGTCGAGCCTGAGGACATTGGGGGGCTACACCTTC
>TRBJ2-3|NA|TRBV21-1|NA
CASSHLGGASGRVTDTQYF
TGTGCCAGCAGCCATCTGGGGGGGGCTAGCGGGAGGGTAACAGATACGCAGTATTTT
>TRBJ2-1|TRBD2|TRBV29-1|NA
CSYRAGEQFF
TGCAGCTACAGAGCGGGGGAGCAGTTCTTC
>TRBJ1-3|NA|TRBV15|NA
CATSGTGSSGNTIYF
TGTGCCACCAGCGGAACAGGCTCCTCTGGAAACACCATATATTTT
>TRBJ2-7|TRBD1|TRBV29-1|NA
CSVEDRGYEQYF
TGCAGCGTCGAGGACAGGGGCTACGAGCAGTACTTC
>TRBJ2-2|NA|TRBV6-6|NA
CASSNGDSANTGELFF
TGTGCCAGCAGTAACGGGGACTCCGCGAACACCGGGGAGCTGTTTTTT
>TRBJ1-1|NA|TRBV11-2|NA
CASSLDVLSYTEAFF
TGTGCCAGCAGCTTAGACGTTCTCAGTTACACTGAAGCTTTCTTT
>TRBJ1-4|NA|TRBV28|NA
CASRYTGTENEKLFF
TGTGCCAGCAGGTACACAGGGACCGAGAATGAAAAACTGTTTTTT
>TRBJ1-1|TRBD1|TRBV7-3|NA
CASSEAGGGTEAFF
TGTGCCAGCAGCGAAGCAGGGGGTGGGACTGAAGCTTTCTTT
>TRBJ1-6|TRBD1|TRBV5-1|NA
CASSSPDRDNSPLHF
TGCGCCAGCAGCTCCCCGGACAGGGATAATTCACCCCTCCACTTT
>TRBJ1-2|TRBD1|TRBV27|NA
CASSLSWLGGSGYTF
TGTGCCAGCAGTTTATCGTGGTTAGGGGGCTCTGGCTACACCTTC
>TRBJ2-2|TRBD2|TRBV19|NA
CASSTSGRGGTGELFF
TGTGCCAGTAGCACCTCCGGCCGGGGAGGGACCGGGGAGCTGTTTTTT
>TRBJ2-7|TRBD1|TRBV30|once
CAWAGGPFEQYF
TGTGCCTGGGCAGGGGGCCCCTTTGAGCAGTACTTC
>TRBJ2-1|TRBD2|TRBV4-1|NA
CASTSLRLADRGNEQFF
TGCGCCAGCACCTCACTACGACTAGCGGATAGGGGCAATGAGCAGTTCTTC
>TRBJ2-7|TRBD1|TRBV7-2|NA
CASRKGATYEQYF
TGTGCCAGCCGAAAGGGGGCCACCTACGAGCAGTACTTC
>TRBJ2-1|TRBD2|TRBV6-5|NA
CASSLSSGSYNEQFF
TGTGCCAGCAGTCTTTCTAGCGGCTCCTACAATGAGCAGTTCTTC
>TRBJ1-4|NA|TRBV7-2|NA
CASSLRGIGEKLFF
TGTGCCAGCAGCTTAAGAGGGATCGGGGAAAAACTGTTTTTT
>TRBJ2-1|NA|TRBV19|NA
CASKNRAYNEQFF
TGTGCCAGTAAGAACCGGGCCTACAATGAGCAGTTCTTC
>TRBJ1-1|NA|TRBV11-1|NA
CASSFSPDRNTEAFF
TGTGCCAGCAGTTTTTCCCCAGACAGGAACACTGAAGCTTTCTTT
>TRBJ1-4|NA|TRBV19|once
CASSIDSANEKLFF
TGTGCCAGTAGTATTGACAGCGCGAATGAAAAACTGTTTTTT
>TRBJ1-1|NA|TRBV2|NA
CASSEAGLNTEAFF
TGTGCCAGCAGTGAGGCAGGGTTGAACACTGAAGCTTTCTTT
>TRBJ2-1|TRBD2|TRBV5-4|NA
CASSLPLAGVHNEQFF
TGTGCCAGCAGCTTGCCCCTAGCGGGAGTCCACAATGAGCAGTTCTTC
>TRBJ1-1|TRBD1|TRBV15|NA
CATSRGQGARYTEAFF
TGTGCCACCAGCAGGGGACAGGGGGCCCGGTACACTGAAGCTTTCTTT
>TRBJ2-7|NA|TRBV7-3|NA
CASSLGAGSSYEQYF
TGTGCCAGCAGCTTAGGCGCAGGTTCCTCCTACGAGCAGTACTTC
>TRBJ1-5|NA|TRBV6-6|few
CASTSRGSNQPQHF
TGTGCCAGCACATCCAGGGGATCAAATCAGCCCCAGCATTTT
>TRBJ1-1|TRBD1|TRBV5-4|NA
CASSPRGSNTEAFF
TGTGCCAGCAGCCCCAGGGGGTCGAACACTGAAGCTTTCTTT
>TRBJ2-5|TRBD2|TRBV28|NA
CASEGAGGAETQYF
TGTGCCAGCGAGGGGGCGGGAGGGGCAGAGACCCAGTACTTC
>TRBJ2-3|TRBD2|TRBV19|NA
CASSIAREGLYTQYF
TGTGCCAGTAGTATCGCGCGGGAGGGCCTTTATACGCAGTATTTT
>TRBJ1-3|TRBD1|TRBV12-5|NA
CASGTGTGLSSIGNTIYF
TGTGCTAGTGGTACCGGGACAGGGCTCTCATCCATCGGAAACACCATATATTTT
>TRBJ2-3|NA|TRBV10-3|few
CAISAQGNTDTQYF
TGTGCCATCAGTGCACAGGGAAACACAGATACGCAGTATTTT
>TRBJ2-1|NA|TRBV19|NA
CASVSGYNEQFF
TGTGCCAGCGTCAGCGGGTACAATGAGCAGTTCTTC
>TRBJ1-1|TRBD1|TRBV6-5|NA
CASREGQLNTEAFF
TGTGCCAGCAGAGAGGGACAGTTGAACACTGAAGCTTTCTTT
>TRBJ1-2|NA|TRBV9|NA
CASSVMTDYGYTF
TGTGCCAGCAGCGTAATGACAGACTATGGCTACACCTTC
>TRBJ1-5|TRBD1|TRBV29-1|NA
CSVPGQGGGNQPQHF
TGCAGCGTCCCGGGACAGGGGGGTGGCAATCAGCCCCAGCATTTT
>TRBJ2-2|NA|TRBV29-1|NA
CSADGYTGELFF
TGCAGCGCGGACGGATACACCGGGGAGCTGTTTTTT
>TRBJ1-1|TRBD1|TRBV29-1|NA
CSARGDRGRYGGGAFF
TGCAGCGCCAGGGGGGACAGGGGAAGGTATGGGGGTGGAGCTTTCTTT
>TRBJ2-2|NA|TRBV7-8|NA
CASSHSRGNTGELFF
TGTGCCAGCAGCCACTCCAGGGGGAACACCGGGGAGCTGTTTTTT
>TRBJ2-1|NA|TRBV12-5|NA
CASGLEQGSSYNEQFF
TGTGCTAGTGGTTTGGAACAGGGAAGCTCCTACAATGAGCAGTTCTTC
>TRBJ2-1|NA|TRBV6-1|NA
CETGGSSYNEQFF
TGTGAGACTGGAGGATCCTCCTACAATGAGCAGTTCTTC